This T cell receptor (beta chain) was identified in a study of blood T cells in healthy people across ages. Study results and caveats: When set beside aged donors, long-lived donors presented more naive CD4+ cells and higher diversity. Unknown donor CMV status possibly confounded expanded clonotype changes.

On this clonotype itself: The target antigen is unknown.

A second about 6 to 12 cycle PCR used barcoded and J-beta primers. Every cDNA molecule carried a tag from a template-switch adaptor bearing 12 random nucleotides. A single record per CDR3 protein comes from TCRdb applying MiXCR to the 5' RACE reads. The data hold about 670,000 distinct CDR3 sequences, with 40% to 45% observed a single time. With 5 bases removed from V and 2 bases from J, the gap between germline ends came to 3 bases. The CDR3 has 11 residues. CDR1 and CDR2 from the germline V gene are LGHDT and YNNKEL (reference sequence). Donors ranged from roughly 6 to 95 years old and were healthy Caucasians in Russia.

The chain combines TRBV3-1 with TRBJ1-2; D ambiguous. The sequenced sample consisted of blood. The receptor comes from a man older than 75 in good health. The CDR3 reads CASSKNYGYTF. In nucleotides, the CDR3 is TGTGCCAGCAGCAAAAACTATGGCTACACCTTC.